One and the same sample provided the 6 T cell receptor beta chains below, sequenced in a study of blood T cell repertoires in COVID-19. TCRdb keeps only in-frame clones here, not all; method: immunoSEQ multiplex PCR. The sample includes 350,000 to 400,000 clones, around 87% of them seen just once. What was sequenced was PBMCs or T cells enriched from blood (not recorded which). The origin of the receptors is a man aged 40-55 years in a cohort exposed to, infected with or recovered from COVID-19 (not recorded which).

CDR3: CAMRGQMNTEAFF. DNA of the CDR3: TGTGCCATGCGCGGACAAATGAACACTGAAGCTTTCTTT. The genes are TRBV10-3 and TRBJ1-1; tentative D call: TRBD1 (5 bases). Trimming cost V 9 bases and J 0 bases, with 11 bases left between them. The germline gives CDR1 ENHRY, CDR2 SYGVKD. CDR3 length: 13 residues.

With respect to this clone: This sample also contains other DNA sequences that code for the same CDR3. The V call is TRBV5-1, the J call TRBJ2-7, with 12 positions matching TRBD2. Germline CDR1 SGHRS, CDR2 YFSETQ. J was trimmed by 4 bases and V by 3 bases; bases with no gene match: 2. CDR3 length: 14 amino acids. The DNA for the CDR3 is TGCGCCAGCAGCTCAGGGACTAGCGGGTACGAGCAGTACTTC. Amino acid sequence: CASSSGTSGYEQYF.

This clone was detected once. V is TRBV10-3 and J is TRBJ2-3, with TRBD2 matching 11 bases. V shed 6 bases and J 0 bases; nucleotides not matched to a gene: 8. The germline CDR1 and CDR2 sequences are ENHRY and SYGVKD. This CDR3 has 17 residues. The CDR3 DNA reads as TGTGCCATCAGGGAGGGGGGACTAGCGGATAGCACAGATACGCAGTATTTT. This sequence encodes CAIREGGLADSTDTQYF.

V is TRBV4-1 and J is TRBJ2-1; unclear D gene. CDR1 MGHRA and CDR2 YSYEKL come from the germline V gene. Trimming removed 0 bases at V and 7 bases at J, with 13 bases between. This CDR3 spans 15 amino acids. In DNA, the CDR3 is TGCGCCAGCAGCCAAGATTGGCCTTTCGGGAATGAGCAGTTCTTC. It yields the protein CASSQDWPFGNEQFF.

The chain uses TRBV28 and TRBJ2-3, with a possible D match to TRBD2 (5 bases). Trimming removed 3 bases from V and 5 bases from J, with 9 bases in between. The CDR3 is 13 amino acids. Germline V gives CDR1 MDHEN, CDR2 SYDVKM. The CDR3 spells CASSFQRQDTQYF. CDR3 DNA: TGTGCCAGCAGTTTCCAGCGGCAAGATACGCAGTATTTT. Full variable domain (remainder filled in from reference TRBV28 and TRBJ2-3): DVKVTQSSRYLVKRTGEKVFLECVQDMDHENMFWYRQDPGLGLRLIYFSYDVKMKEKGDIPEGYSVSREKKERFSLILESASTNQTSMYLCASSFQRQDTQYFGPGTRLTVL.

The gene calls are TRBV11-3 and TRBJ2-3, with TRBD2 identical over 14 bases. Germline CDR1 SGHNT, CDR2 YENEEA. The CDR3 runs to 19 residues. V lost 1 base and J lost 4; bases outside the gene matches: 10. CDR3 in amino acids: CASSLVGTGLAGVSDTQYF. In DNA form, the CDR3 reads TGTGCCAGCAGCTTAGTTGGTACGGGACTAGCGGGAGTATCAGATACGCAGTATTTT.